What follows is one T cell receptor (beta chain) and its context. The antigen it binds to is not known. The sample holds no much larger clone one base away, and base qualities are not on file. This sample was included in a study of blood T cell repertoires in COVID-19 (dated by TCRdb to about 2020). Turning to the overall study: Samples from collaborators originated in the United States, Italy and Spain and spanned both the acute and convalescent phases of COVID-19. The dataset comprised deeply sampled blood TCRbeta repertoires from subjects exposed to, actively infected with, or recovered from COVID-19. HLA class I and class II types, where available, came from metadata supplied by the sample provider rather than from assay-based typing. A freely available public database, intended as a resource for researchers studying the immune response to SARS-CoV-2, is where the repertoires were released. The samples were drawn from two sources: the first 160 participants of the ongoing ImmuneRACE study, and about 1,300 subjects contributed by 6 global collaborators. The prospective study material was composed of cDNA or gDNA derived from T cells, B-cell-depleted T cells, or PBMCs. A de-identified subject ID, COVID-19 status, age in years and sex were almost always included in the sample metadata.

Participants in the prospective study were enrolled through a virtual design, were aged roughly 18 to 90 years, and lived in some 24 United States geographic areas. Cohort assignment in the prospective study relied on participant-reported clinical history from a screening survey and a study questionnaire. ImmuneRACE Cohort 3 recovered participants were defined by two consecutive negative NP/OP PCR tests, healthcare professional clearance, or symptom resolution. Mobile phlebotomists in the prospective study collected whole blood, serum and a nasopharyngeal or oropharyngeal swab from every participant. Additional blood draws and questionnaires over an approximately two-month period could optionally be provided by prospective study participants. Before DNA extraction, prospective study blood samples were shipped either frozen or at room temperature. TCRbeta CDR3 regions were amplified from genomic DNA using the immunoSEQ Assay, a bias-controlled multiplex PCR. As for how the authors treated the data: The number of nucleated cells in each sample was estimated from the amplification of reference gene primers within the assay. Sequence reads were collapsed and filtered to measure the absolute abundance of every unique TCRbeta CDR3 rearrangement. For each sample, productive Simpson clonality was calculated by taking the square root of Simpson's diversity index across productive rearrangements. The table comes from immuneACCESS by way of TCRdb, which keeps in-frame sequences with V and J called. Part of the clones is missing from these tables; in studies checked, under half for an unresolved V gene and the rest for unknown reasons. That table supplies the V and J calls and clone size; D and trimming were determined from the DNA. The sample data list about 200,000 clones, and around 90% of these were observed just once. The top ten clonotypes cover about 8.1% of the sample.

The germline V gene specifies SGHAT as CDR1 and FQNNGV as CDR2. The CDR3, cysteine through phenylalanine, is 14 amino acids long. This entry keeps only the CDR3 DNA: 42 bases, framed from base 1. Trimmed from V: 3 bases; trimmed from J: 6 bases; junction bases lacking a gene match: 3. The research as a whole found: Clinical and demographic metadata were provided uncurated, with the amount varying by source and participant.

This sequence uses TRBV11-2 and TRBJ2-1, and TRBD1 aligns with 9 junction nucleotides. This receptor was identified in a woman younger than 30 who had recovered from COVID-19. Sequencing input: PBMCs or T cells enriched from blood (not recorded which). The CDR3 reads CASSFGTGSNEQFF. The DNA sequence reads TGTGCCAGCAGCTTCGGGACAGGGTCCAATGAGCAGTTCTTC.